Each of the 15 T cell receptor beta chains below was sequenced from the same sample in a study of T cell repertoires in ileal Crohn's disease. Sequencing used immunoSEQ multiplex PCR; TCRdb keeps in-frame clones, though not all of them. This sample has 14,000 or so clones, with nearly 90% found just once. The material sequenced was ileal tissue. These receptors came from an adult with Crohn's disease.

The V call is TRBV21-1, the J call TRBJ2-3; the table's D call TRBD2 went unverified against the DNA. TRBV21-1 is flagged as a pseudogene. The CDR3 loop spans 15 amino acids. DNA of the CDR3: TGTGCCAGCAGCAAAGTTGGCGGGCGGACAGATACGCAGTATTTT. Its protein product is CASSKVGGRTDTQYF.

The chain has TRBV7-9 and TRBJ2-5; D is undetermined. From germline, CDR1 is SEHNR and CDR2 FQNEAQ (reference sequence). The V end was cut by 6 bases, the J end by 5 bases, with 13 bases between. CDR3 length: 13 residues. CDR3 residues: CASRGEALETQYF. In DNA, the CDR3 is TGTGCCAGCAGAGGAGAAGCGTTGGAGACCCAGTACTTC.

This chain joins TRBV2 and TRBJ1-5; 8 bases match TRBD1. The J segment lost 2 bases and the V segment lost 6 bases, leaving 6 bases of the junction unmatched. This CDR3 comprises 15 residues. Germline V gene data show CDR1 as SNHLY and CDR2 as FYNNEI. As DNA, the CDR3 is TGTGCCAGCAGCGGGATGACAGGGGGCAATCAGCCCCAGCATTTT. Protein sequence: CASSGMTGGNQPQHF.

The V call is TRBV7-2, the J call TRBJ2-5; 12 bases match TRBD2. The end of the DNA fits TRBJ2-7 better, so the J call may be wrong. The CDR3 sequence is 15 residues long. Per the germline V gene, CDR1 is SGHTA and CDR2 is FQGNSA. The CDR3 coding sequence is TGTGCCAGCAGCTTGGGACTAGCGGGCGCCTACGAGCAGTACTTC. Its protein is CASSLGLAGAYEQYF.

CDR3 in DNA: TGTGCCAGTAGTATAAGTGAGGGGGCCGGGGATACGCAGTATTTT. This sequence encodes CASSISEGAGDTQYF. The gene calls are TRBV19 and TRBJ2-3; the match to TRBD1 covers 7 bases. This CDR3 has 15 residues. Trimming took 2 bases from V and 6 from J; bases not matched to a gene: 8. Germline V gives CDR1 LNHDA, CDR2 SQIVND (reference sequence).

The V call is TRBV19, the J call TRBJ1-5, with unresolved D. The CDR3 has 13 residues. Germline V gene lookup returns CDR1 LNHDA and CDR2 SQIVND (reference sequence). Deletions cut 4 bases from V and 4 bases from J, with 8 bases between. The CDR3 sequence: CASSTSENQPQHF. The CDR3 region has the DNA TGTGCCAGTAGTACTTCGGAGAATCAGCCCCAGCATTTT.

This clone was counted a single time. The rearrangement joins TRBV18 to TRBJ2-1, with 9 nucleotides matching TRBD1. The ends lost 2 bases at V and 9 bases at J; junction bases unmatched: 8. The CDR3 totals 15 residues. The germline V gene encodes CDR1 KGHSH and CDR2 LQKENI. The CDR3 spells CASSPELGQGFEQFF. CDR3 sequence (DNA): TGTGCCAGCTCACCAGAGTTGGGACAGGGATTTGAGCAGTTCTTC.

The chain has TRBV27 and TRBJ1-1; possibly TRBD1 for D (5 bases). V lost 4 bases and J 2 bases, leaving 8 bases between the germline ends. Per germline, CDR1 MNHEY and CDR2 SMNVEV (reference sequence). The CDR3 is made up of 13 amino acids. CDR3 amino acids: CASSSGLNTEAFF. The CDR3 DNA reads TGTGCCAGCAGTTCAGGGCTAAACACTGAAGCTTTCTTT.

V and J are TRBV10-1 and TRBJ2-7; D gene uncertain. This CDR3 contains 16 residues. The germline CDR1 and CDR2 sequences are WNHNN and SYGVQD (reference sequence). V lost 8 bases, J lost 0 bases, and 20 bases lay in between. CDR3: CASVPWRPSTSYEQYF. The CDR3, as DNA: TGCGCCAGCGTTCCATGGCGGCCCTCTACCTCCTACGAGCAGTACTTC.

The chain employs TRBV5-1 and TRBJ2-3; TRBD1 might be the D (6 bases). V shed 4 bases and J shed 5 bases, with 14 bases lying between them. Germline V lookup: CDR1 SGHRS, CDR2 YFSETQ. This CDR3 region has 14 residues. For the CDR3, the DNA is TGCGCCAGCAGCCCCGGACAGTCGGAAGATACGCAGTATTTT. Protein: CASSPGQSEDTQYF.

This clone was observed a few times. This chain joins TRBV5-1 and TRBJ2-7, with D perhaps matching TRBD1 (5 bases). Per the germline V gene, CDR1 is SGHRS and CDR2 is YFSETQ. V lost 0 bases and J 3 bases, leaving 13 bases between the germline ends. The CDR3 spans 15 residues. Here the CDR3 DNA reads TGCGCCAGCAGCTTGGCTGACAGAGTAGACTACGAGCAGTACTTC. Its protein product is CASSLADRVDYEQYF. The entire variable domain, with the rest obtained from reference TRBV5-1 and TRBJ2-7, is as follows: KAGVTQTPRYLIKTRGQQVTLSCSPISGHRSVSWYQQTPGQGLQFLFEYFSETQRNKGNFPGRFSGRQFSNSRSEMNVSTLELGDSALYLCASSLADRVDYEQYFGPGTRLTVT.

This clone has more than one count but fewer than ten. V gene TRBV6-1 combines with J gene TRBJ1-1; possibly TRBD1 for D (5 bases). The CDR3 spans 15 residues. Deletions cut 0 bases from V and 1 base from J, with 9 bases between. Germline V gene data show CDR1 as MNHNS and CDR2 as SASEGT. CDR3 in DNA: TGTGCCAGCAGTGAAGCCACAAGGGGGAACACTGAAGCTTTCTTT. Encoded protein: CASSEATRGNTEAFF.

This chain joins TRBV28 and TRBJ1-1; 7 bases map to TRBD1. Trimming at V came to 6 bases and at J to 1 base, leaving 8 bases not matched to a gene. The CDR3 has 15 residues. Looked up from germline, CDR1 is MDHEN and CDR2 is SYDVKM. CDR3 DNA sequence: TGTGCCAGCAGAACGACAGGGTCTGGGAACACTGAAGCTTTCTTT. This translates into CASRTTGSGNTEAFF.

This clone was recorded a few times. This chain connects TRBV18 to TRBJ1-4, with D possibly TRBD1 on 6 matching bases. The CDR3 runs to 15 residues. Germline-derived CDR1 and CDR2 are KGHSH and LQKENI. V lost 2 bases to trimming and J lost 3 bases, with 10 bases between them. CDR3 amino acids: CASSPWDMANEKLFF. The CDR3 nucleotides are TGTGCCAGCTCACCATGGGACATGGCTAATGAAAAACTGTTTTTT.

This chain uses TRBV9 with TRBJ1-6; 7 nucleotides align to TRBD1. The CDR3 has 15 amino acids. V trimming: 0 bases; J trimming: 7 bases; junction bases outside the gene matches: 4. The germline V gene has CDR1 SGDLS and CDR2 YYNGEE. CDR3 DNA sequence: TGTGCCAGCAGCGTAGGAACAGGGGAGAATTCACCCCTCCACTTT. Encoded protein: CASSVGTGENSPLHF.